This record concerns one T cell receptor beta chain sequence. The antigen is undetermined. This sample was included in a study of cytomegalovirus exposure and HLA in healthy donors. Study-wide points: CMV antigen specificity of a few CMV-associated chains was confirmed in vitro.

Germline CDR1 is MGHRA and CDR2 is YSYEKL. This CDR3 is 21 amino acids long. Unmatched junction bases numbered 12, after V lost 0 bases and J lost 0 bases. Amplification used 60 Vbeta primers and 13 Jbeta primers. Sequenced by immunoSEQ multiplex PCR; TCRdb stores in-frame clones only, minus some. The data show some 130,000 clones, more than 75% seen once. This TCR was sampled from a woman aged 25 to 45 in good health and CMV-seronegative. The chain links TRBV4-1 to TRBJ2-6; 9 bases fit TRBD1. The sample comprised PBMCs. Written as DNA, the CDR3 is TGCGCCAGCAGCCAAGATTTACGTGTCCGGGACAGGGCCTCTGGGGCCAACGTCCTGACTTTC. Its protein product is CASSQDLRVRDRASGANVLTF.